This TCR beta chain was captured by sequencing in a study of cytomegalovirus exposure and HLA in healthy donors. The study, taken as a whole, reports: TCR beta chains associated with HLA were, in a later analysis, more clonally expanded than equally common others. One cluster of highly shared sequence variants probably arose as a sequencing artifact. There were about 160 TCR beta chains listed as cytomegalovirus-associated.

About this clone itself: Antigen: not known.

Germline lookup yields CDR1 MNHEY and CDR2 SVGAGI. V lost 2 bases and J lost 1, with 11 bases in between. This CDR3 comprises 15 residues. The PCR made use of 60 Vbeta and 13 Jbeta primers. Assay: immunoSEQ multiplex PCR; the TCRdb copy retains only in-frame clones and omits some. The sample holds around 200,000 clones; around four fifths are singletons and the top ten take roughly 10%. This receptor was identified in a woman in her 50s in good health and CMV-seropositive. Sequencing input: PBMCs. The V gene is TRBV6-5, the J gene TRBJ2-5; D is uncertain. In DNA, the CDR3 is TGTGCCAGCAGTTACCGCGTGGGCCTCCAAGAGACCCAGTACTTC. As protein: CASSYRVGLQETQYF.